A single sample gave rise to the 30 T cell receptor beta chains below, sequenced in a study of Ad26.COV2.S vaccination and SARS-CoV-2 variants. Sequenced by immunoSEQ multiplex PCR; TCRdb stores in-frame clones only, minus some. This sample has about 400,000 clones, with roughly 80% found just once. Indicated treatment: about 20 received Ad26.COV2.S at low or high dose, single or two shots; about 5 received placebo; per-sample allocation not given. After the first vaccine or placebo injection, samples were drawn on day 63. The material sequenced was peripheral blood, taken in a trial of Ad26.COV2.S vaccine versus placebo. Every receptor here comes from a person between 18 and 65 years old who received the Ad26.COV2.S COVID-19 vaccine or a placebo.

This clone was detected a few times. This sequence joins TRBV18 and TRBJ2-7; 7 bases match TRBD1. This CDR3 has 14 amino acids. The junction had 8 bases not matched to a gene; V was cut back by 4 bases and J by 5 bases. From germline, CDR1 is KGHSH and CDR2 LQKENI. The CDR3 nucleotides are TGTGCCAGCTCACTTGCCGGGACAGCAAACGAGCAGTACTTC. This gives the protein CASSLAGTANEQYF.

The gene calls are TRBV7-2 and TRBJ2-3, with TRBD2 matching over 9 bases. Germline CDR1 and CDR2: SGHTA and FQGNSA. CDR3 length: 15 residues. V shed 4 bases and J 5 bases; nucleotides not matched to a gene: 7. This CDR3 reads CASSWQRGALDTQYF. Written as DNA, the CDR3 is TGTGCCAGCAGCTGGCAGCGGGGGGCATTAGATACGCAGTATTTT.

V usage is TRBV7-2 and J usage is TRBJ2-7; 9 positions agree with TRBD1. This CDR3 has 14 amino acids. Looked up from germline, CDR1 is SGHTA and CDR2 is FQGNSA. The V gene end was trimmed by 4 bases and the J gene end by 3 bases; junction bases not matched to a gene: 4. The CDR3 bases are TGTGCCAGCAGCTCCGGGACAGGGTACTACGAGCAGTACTTC. Translated: CASSSGTGYYEQYF.

CDR3 bases: TGTGCCAGTACCGGGGAGGGGGACACTGAAGCTTTCTTT. It encodes CASTGEGDTEAFF. The V call is TRBV2, the J call TRBJ1-1, with a weak D call TRBD1 (6 bases). This CDR3 is 13 amino acids long. Trimming removed 9 bases from V and 3 bases from J, with 14 bases in between. CDR1 SNHLY and CDR2 FYNNEI come from the germline V gene.

Details on this clone: Different DNA sequences within this sample yield the same CDR3. V is TRBV3-1 (or the pseudogene TRBV3-2) and J is TRBJ1-1; D possibly corresponds to TRBD1 (6 bases). Germline CDR1 LGHDT, CDR2 YNNKEL (reference sequence). The length of the CDR3 is 12 residues. V lost 4 bases and J 4 bases, leaving 7 bases between the germline ends. The CDR3 loop reads CASSRRGTEAFF. The CDR3 nucleotides read TGTGCCAGCAGCCGCAGGGGCACTGAAGCTTTCTTT.

CDR3 sequence: CARELTGGLSGNTIYF. CDR3 in DNA: TGTGCCAGAGAGTTGACAGGGGGACTTTCTGGAAACACCATATATTTT. The chain combines TRBV21-1 with TRBJ1-3; the table gives TRBD1 as D, unverified against the DNA. TRBV21-1 is a pseudogene segment. The CDR3 length is 16 residues.

The gene calls are TRBV2 and TRBJ1-2; possible D gene TRBD1, 6 bases. The CDR3 totals 12 residues. CDR1 and CDR2 from the germline V gene are SNHLY and FYNNEI. V was pared by 10 bases and J by 2 bases, with 11 bases between. The CDR3 region is CATGQINYGYTF. CDR3 coding DNA: TGTGCCACAGGACAGATAAACTATGGCTACACCTTC.

The chain joins TRBV7-2 to TRBJ1-2; D uncertain. The V and J ends lost 3 bases and 1 base respectively, with 6 bases between them. The CDR3 totals 13 residues. In germline, CDR1 is SGHTA, CDR2 FQGNSA. CDR3 region: CASSFIRNYGYTF. In nucleotides, the CDR3 is TGTGCCAGCAGCTTCATACGTAACTATGGCTACACCTTC.

CDR3 nucleotide sequence: TGTGCCTGGAGAAGGGACTTTACGAACACTGAAGCTTTCTTT. It specifies CAWRRDFTNTEAFF. The rearrangement uses TRBV30 and TRBJ1-1; D may be TRBD1 (5 bases). With 3 bases removed from V and 1 base from J, the gap between germline ends came to 12 bases. Per the germline V gene, CDR1 is GTSNPN and CDR2 is SVGIG (reference sequence). The CDR3 consists of 14 residues.

In nucleotides, the CDR3 is TGTGCCAGCAGCGCGGGGCCGTACGAGACAGGGAACAATGAGCAGTTCTTC. Translation: CASSAGPYETGNNEQFF. The rearrangement uses TRBV7-6 and TRBJ2-1; D perhaps matches TRBD1 (7 bases). Germline V gene lookup returns CDR1 SGHVS and CDR2 FNYEAQ. The CDR3 totals 17 residues. V was trimmed by 5 bases and J by 5 bases, leaving 22 bases between them.

This clone was counted a single time. The chain joins TRBV27 to TRBJ1-4; the match to TRBD1 covers 7 bases. The CDR3 has 17 residues. CDR1 is MNHEY and CDR2 is SMNVEV in the germline V gene (reference sequence). The junction had 13 bases not matched to a gene; V was cut back by 1 base and J by 8 bases. This CDR3 reads CASSLYGGGAGEEKLFF. The DNA for the CDR3 is TGTGCCAGCAGTTTATACGGAGGGGGCGCGGGGGAGGAAAAACTGTTTTTT.

This chain joins TRBV2 and TRBJ1-2; a possible D gene is TRBD1 (5 bases). The CDR3 length is 11 residues. V lost 8 bases to trimming and J lost 8 bases, with 12 bases between them. In germline, CDR1 is SNHLY, CDR2 FYNNEI. The CDR3 is CASFGGFGYTF. In DNA, the CDR3 is TGTGCCAGCTTCGGGGGGTTCGGCTACACCTTC.

The V and J genes are TRBV10-3 and TRBJ2-7; TRBD1 might be the D (6 bases). The ends were cut back, 6 bases at V and 4 bases at J, with 13 bases in the middle. Germline assignment: CDR1 ENHRY and CDR2 SYGVKD. The CDR3 length is 13 residues. The CDR3 loop is CAISRGGRYEQYF. The CDR3 region has the DNA TGTGCCATCAGCAGGGGTGGAAGGTACGAGCAGTACTTC.

V is TRBV7-3 and J is TRBJ2-2; maybe TRBD1 (5 bases). Trimming took 3 bases from V and 7 from J, leaving 9 bases between them. Germline CDR1 and CDR2: SGHTA and FQGTGA. The CDR3 runs to 13 residues. The CDR3 coding sequence is TGTGCCAGCAGCTTTGTAGGGGACGGGGAGCTGTTTTTT. Amino acid sequence: CASSFVGDGELFF.

The V and J genes are TRBV11-2 and TRBJ2-7; possibly TRBD2 for D (6 bases). Trimming pared 3 bases from V and 7 bases from J, leaving 10 bases between. The CDR3 totals 12 residues. Per germline, CDR1 SGHAT and CDR2 FQNNGV. CDR3 in amino acids: CASSLGLSEQYF. DNA for the CDR3: TGTGCCAGCAGCTTGGGACTGTCAGAGCAGTACTTC.

The chain couples TRBV2 to TRBJ1-6; 10 nucleotides agree with TRBD1. This CDR3 has 15 amino acids. The germline gives CDR1 SNHLY, CDR2 FYNNEI. The V segment lost 6 bases and the J segment 8 bases; nucleotides outside the gene matches: 7. CDR3 coding DNA: TGTGCCAGCAGGGGACAGGGGAGTAGTCATTCACCCCTCCACTTT. This codes for CASRGQGSSHSPLHF.

J is TRBJ1-2 and V is TRBV9, with 7 bases aligning to TRBD1. Germline loops: CDR1 SGDLS, CDR2 YYNGEE. The CDR3 is 15 amino acids. After removal of 4 bases from V and 7 bases from J, the junction contained 13 bases not matched to a gene. The CDR3 DNA is TGTGCCAGCAGCCCTGCACTGGTCGAGGGGGCTGGCTACACCTTC. This encodes CASSPALVEGAGYTF. The full variable domain, rest sourced from reference TRBV9 and TRBJ1-2, is DSGVTQTPKHLITATGQRVTLRCSPRSGDLSVYWYQQSLDQGLQFLIQYYNGEERAKGNILERFSAQQFPDLHSELNLSSLELGDSALYFCASSPALVEGAGYTFGSGTRLTVV.

This chain uses TRBV19 with TRBJ2-7; 10 positions agree with TRBD1. The CDR3 sequence is 14 residues long. Germline CDR1 reads LNHDA; CDR2 reads SQIVND (reference sequence). With V trimmed by 8 bases and J by 5 bases, 9 bases remained unmatched. The CDR3 nucleotides are TGTGCCAGTTCGGGGGGACAGGGGAACCACGAGCAGTACTTC. Its protein product is CASSGGQGNHEQYF.

This clone was seen a single time. The chain couples TRBV7-3 to TRBJ2-3; no clear D gene. Germline V CDR1 and CDR2: SGHTA, FQGTGA. This CDR3 has 14 residues. V was trimmed by 2 bases and J by 6 bases, leaving 12 bases between them. CDR3 sequence: CASSLYPQVDTQYF. The CDR3 DNA reads as TGTGCCAGCAGCTTATACCCCCAGGTCGATACGCAGTATTTT.

This clone was counted many times. The V call is TRBV7-4, the J call TRBJ1-2, with TRBD1 identical over 8 bases. The CDR3 covers 16 residues. CDR1 is SGHVT and CDR2 is SQSDAQ in the germline V gene. The trim removed 8 bases at V and 7 bases at J, leaving 18 bases unmatched. CDR3 nucleotides: TGTGCCAGCCGACGGACAGGGACGTGGAGAACTATTGGCTACACCTTC. The encoded protein is CASRRTGTWRTIGYTF.

The rearrangement joins TRBV7-3 to TRBJ1-3, with a possible D match to TRBD1 (6 bases). Germline CDR1 reads SGHTA; CDR2 reads FQGTGA. The CDR3 spans 14 residues. The germline V and J ends were trimmed by 6 bases and 3 bases, with 12 bases remaining between them. The CDR3 region is CASRAGVSGNTIYF. Written as DNA, the CDR3 is TGTGCCAGCAGGGCAGGGGTGAGTGGAAACACCATATATTTT.

This clone was seen once. The genes are TRBV24-1 and TRBJ2-1; D is ambiguous. With 3 bases removed from V and 1 base from J, the gap between germline ends came to 9 bases. Germline V gene lookup returns CDR1 KGHDR and CDR2 SFDVKD. The length of the CDR3 is 15 residues. CDR3 region: CATSDAPPSYNEQFF. The CDR3 bases are TGTGCCACCAGTGATGCCCCCCCGTCCTACAATGAGCAGTTCTTC.

The sample holds one count of this clone. The chain combines TRBV15 with TRBJ2-2; possibly TRBD2 for D (6 bases). The CDR3 extends over 14 amino acids. Germline V CDR1 and CDR2: LNHNV, YYDKDF (reference sequence). Deletions cut 4 bases from V and 6 bases from J, with 12 bases between. CDR3 DNA sequence: TGTGCCACCAGCATTAAGTGGGAGGCCGGGGAGCTGTTTTTT. The encoded protein is CATSIKWEAGELFF.

The chain has TRBV15 and TRBJ1-5; 9 nucleotides align to TRBD1. Germline values: CDR1 LNHNV, CDR2 YYDKDF (reference sequence). With V trimmed by 5 bases and J by 3 bases, 5 bases remained unmatched. CDR3 size: 15 residues. The DNA of the CDR3 is TGTGCCACCAGCGAGGGACAGGGCGACAATCAGCCCCAGCATTTT. It codes for CATSEGQGDNQPQHF.

In the case of this clone: The sample has other DNA sequences that encode this CDR3 too. The chain joins TRBV5-1 to TRBJ1-5; the D is unclear. V shed 0 bases and J shed 2 bases, with 6 bases lying between them. Germline-derived CDR1 and CDR2 are SGHRS and YFSETQ. The CDR3 sequence is 14 residues long. The CDR3 sequence is CASSLGGGNQPQHF. For the CDR3, the DNA is TGCGCCAGCAGCTTGGGGGGAGGCAATCAGCCCCAGCATTTT.

About this clone: Within the sample, other DNA sequences also encode this same CDR3. J is TRBJ1-2 and V is TRBV5-1; no clear D. Germline V gene lookup returns CDR1 SGHRS and CDR2 YFSETQ. V shed 1 base and J shed 4 bases, with 11 bases lying between them. The CDR3 covers 14 residues. The CDR3: CASSLTAGSYGYTF. CDR3 in DNA: TGCGCCAGCAGCTTGACGGCAGGTAGCTATGGCTACACCTTC. Combining the CDR3 with reference TRBV5-1 and TRBJ1-2 gives the whole variable domain KAGVTQTPRYLIKTRGQQVTLSCSPISGHRSVSWYQQTPGQGLQFLFEYFSETQRNKGNFPGRFSGRQFSNSRSEMNVSTLELGDSALYLCASSLTAGSYGYTFGSGTRLTVV.

V and J are TRBV3-1 (or the pseudogene TRBV3-2) and TRBJ2-5; D call uncertain. V lost 4 bases to trimming and J lost 5 bases, with 11 bases between them. The CDR3 totals 13 residues. Germline V gives CDR1 LGHDT, CDR2 YNNKEL (reference sequence). CDR3 residues: CASSRALPETQYF. CDR3 bases: TGTGCCAGCAGCCGGGCCTTACCGGAGACCCAGTACTTC.

The rearrangement links TRBV11-3 to TRBJ2-5, with 8 bases fitting TRBD1. V was pared by 4 bases and J by 3 bases, with 4 bases of the junction left unmatched. The CDR3 length is 14 residues. Per germline, CDR1 SGHNT and CDR2 YENEEA. The CDR3, as DNA: TGTGCCAGCAGCTGGGGGACAGGTGAAGAGACCCAGTACTTC. Amino acid sequence: CASSWGTGEETQYF.

This clone turned up a few times. The CDR3 coding sequence is TGTGCCAGCAGTCTAACAGGGGGTGGACAGCCCCAGCATTTT. It yields the protein CASSLTGGGQPQHF. The chain recombines TRBV27 with TRBJ1-5; TRBD1 matches 8 bases. CDR1 MNHEY and CDR2 SMNVEV come from the germline V gene (reference sequence). The CDR3 spans 14 residues. The V segment lost 5 bases and the J segment 7 bases; nucleotides outside the gene matches: 7.

The rearrangement joins TRBV5-6 to TRBJ2-2; unclear D gene. The V end was cut by 3 bases, the J end by 4 bases, with 10 bases between. The V gene's germline CDR1 is SGHDT and CDR2 YYEEEE. This CDR3 has 14 residues. The CDR3 DNA follows: TGTGCCAGCAGCTACCTCTATGGCACCGGGGAGCTGTTTTTT. Its translation: CASSYLYGTGELFF.